One and the same sample provided the 26 T cell receptor beta chains below, sequenced in a study of cytomegalovirus exposure and HLA in healthy donors listed by TCRdb under 2017. The library was prepared using the immunoSEQ multiplex PCR assay. TCRdb took this table from immuneACCESS and kept in-frame rearrangements with V and J called. Such tables lack part of the clones; where checked against another copy, unresolved V genes explain under half of the gap, and the rest is unexplained. Present in this sample are 250,000 to 350,000 clones, approximately 91% of which were seen just once. Together, the top ten hold around 0.88% of the sample. Sequenced input: PBMCs. All receptors derive from a man under 40 in good health and CMV-seronegative.

The J gene is TRBJ1-2, the V gene TRBV10-3, with a possible D match to TRBD1 (5 bases). Germline V gene lookup returns CDR1 ENHRY and CDR2 SYGVKD. The length of the CDR3 is 16 residues. The V gene lost 3 bases and the J gene lost 0 bases, with 14 bases spanning the gap. CDR3 coding DNA: TGTGCCATCAGTGATTGGGGCCAGAGGACTAACTATGGCTACACCTTC. As protein: CAISDWGQRTNYGYTF.

The genes are TRBV5-4 and TRBJ2-7, with a tentative D call TRBD2 (7 bases). The CDR3 contains 15 residues. The V end was cut by 8 bases, the J end by 0 bases, with 18 bases between. Germline V lookup: CDR1 SGHNT, CDR2 YYREEE (reference sequence). This chain's CDR3 is CASRERGHTSYEQYF. The CDR3 DNA reads TGTGCCAGTAGGGAGCGGGGACATACCTCCTACGAGCAGTACTTC.

The rearrangement joins TRBV7-9 to TRBJ2-4; D is undetermined. Germline V lookup: CDR1 SEHNR, CDR2 FQNEAQ (reference sequence). Trimming shortened V by 1 base and J by 2 bases, and 9 bases separated the two germline ends. This CDR3 region has 15 residues. The CDR3 DNA follows: TGTGCCAGCAGCTTAGGGAGCCCGTCCAAAAACATTCAGTACTTC. Protein product: CASSLGSPSKNIQYF.

This chain uses TRBV6-6 with TRBJ1-4; no clear D gene. CDR1 is MNHNY and CDR2 is SVGAGI in the germline V gene (reference sequence). Trimming took off 2 bases at V and 0 bases at J, with 10 bases between the two ends. The CDR3 has 16 amino acids. Here the CDR3 reads CASSYGSFSTNEKLFF. CDR3 nucleotides: TGTGCCAGCAGTTACGGGAGCTTCTCAACTAATGAAAAACTGTTTTTT.

The CDR3, as DNA: TGTGCCAGCAGCCAGACTGCACCAACGGGGGAGCTGTTTTTT. Translating gives CASSQTAPTGELFF. This chain links TRBV7-8 with TRBJ2-2, with D unresolved. The ends were cut back, 5 bases at V and 8 bases at J, with 15 bases in the middle. The CDR3 is 14 residues long. The germline CDR1 and CDR2 sequences are SGHVS and FQNEAQ.

This clone turned up a few times. The chain recombines TRBV19 with TRBJ2-7, with TRBD1 as a possible D gene (5 bases). With 6 bases removed from V and 5 bases from J, the gap between germline ends came to 20 bases. This CDR3 region has 15 residues. The germline V gene encodes CDR1 LNHDA and CDR2 SQIVND (reference sequence). CDR3 protein: CASSRQRLGRDEQYF. The CDR3 DNA sequence: TGTGCCAGTAGCAGACAGCGCTTGGGGCGCGACGAGCAGTACTTC.

The chain recombines TRBV6-1 with TRBJ1-4, with D hard to call. Trimming pared 5 bases from V and 4 bases from J, leaving 11 bases between. This CDR3 contains 14 residues. Germline CDR1 MNHNS, CDR2 SASEGT. This chain's CDR3 is CASSIAPDNEKLFF. Here the CDR3 DNA reads TGTGCCAGCAGTATCGCCCCAGATAATGAAAAACTGTTTTTT.

This chain uses TRBV7-9 with TRBJ2-5; the D gene is possibly TRBD1 (5 bases). V lost 1 base, J lost 3 bases, and 18 bases lay in between. The CDR3 runs 17 residues. Germline CDR1 is SEHNR and CDR2 is FQNEAQ (reference sequence). The CDR3, as DNA: TGTGCCAGCAGCTTAGACGTTCAAGGCAGGGTTGAAGAGACCCAGTACTTC. This translates into CASSLDVQGRVEETQYF.

The chain is built from TRBV10-3 and TRBJ2-7; TRBD1 might be the D (5 bases). V lost 4 bases and J 7 bases, leaving 20 bases between the germline ends. The CDR3 contains 15 residues. CDR1 and CDR2 from the germline V gene are ENHRY and SYGVKD. CDR3 DNA: TGTGCCATCAGTGGGGTTTCCACCAGGGCTGGGGAGCAGTACTTC. Translating it yields CAISGVSTRAGEQYF.

This clone was counted a single time. The chain recombines TRBV7-2 with TRBJ2-1, with a weak D call TRBD2 (5 bases). This CDR3 region has 15 residues. Germline V gene lookup returns CDR1 SGHTA and CDR2 FQGNSA. V was trimmed by 1 base and J by 4 bases, leaving 11 bases between them. The DNA for the CDR3 is TGTGCCAGCAGCTTAGGGAACCTAGCTTACAATGAGCAGTTCTTC. It codes for CASSLGNLAYNEQFF.

The V gene is TRBV7-9, the J gene TRBJ1-2; D might be TRBD1 (6 bases). CDR1 and CDR2 from the germline V gene are SEHNR and FQNEAQ (reference sequence). The CDR3 runs to 15 residues. Trimming removed 0 bases from V and 3 bases from J, with 11 bases in between. The CDR3 sequence: CASSLALRQDYGYTF. The CDR3 nucleotides are TGTGCCAGCAGCTTAGCGCTAAGACAGGACTATGGCTACACCTTC. The whole variable domain, filled in from reference TRBV7-9 and TRBJ1-2, reads DTGVSQNPRHKITKRGQNVTFRCDPISEHNRLYWYRQTLGQGPEFLTYFQNEAQLEKSRLLSDRFSAERPKGSFSTLEIQRTEQGDSAMYLCASSLALRQDYGYTFGSGTRLTVV.

This rearrangement joins TRBV6-4 to TRBJ2-3, with 9 bases lining up with TRBD2. Germline values: CDR1 MRHNA, CDR2 SNTAGT. This CDR3 comprises 16 residues. The trim removed 5 bases at V and 0 bases at J, leaving 6 bases unmatched. DNA of the CDR3: TGTGCCAGCAGTAAACCTAGCGGGATTAGCACAGATACGCAGTATTTT. Its translation: CASSKPSGISTDTQYF.

The gene calls are TRBV6-5 and TRBJ1-2; 7 bases line up with TRBD1. The V gene end was trimmed by 2 bases and the J gene end by 2 bases; junction bases not matched to a gene: 8. CDR1 MNHEY and CDR2 SVGAGI come from the germline V gene. This CDR3 region has 16 residues. CDR3 sequence (DNA): TGTGCCAGCAGTTACAGGGGACAGATGAAGAACTATGGCTACACCTTC. This translates into CASSYRGQMKNYGYTF.

The J gene is TRBJ1-1, the V gene TRBV5-4, with a weak D call TRBD1 (6 bases). This CDR3 has 15 residues. The V gene lost 0 bases and the J gene lost 0 bases, with 9 bases spanning the gap. Germline CDR1 SGHNT, CDR2 YYREEE (reference sequence). The CDR3 nucleotides read TGTGCCAGCAGCTTGGTCCAGGGGATGAACACTGAAGCTTTCTTT. Translated: CASSLVQGMNTEAFF. The whole variable domain, filled in from reference TRBV5-4 and TRBJ1-1, reads ETGVTQSPTHLIKTRGQQVTLRCSSQSGHNTVSWYQQALGQGPQFIFQYYREEENGRGNFPPRFSGLQFPNYSSELNVNALELDDSALYLCASSLVQGMNTEAFFGQGTRLTVV.

The chain links TRBV27 to TRBJ1-1; TRBD1 matches 7 bases. Looked up from germline, CDR1 is MNHEY and CDR2 is SMNVEV (reference sequence). This CDR3 contains 14 residues. The V gene end was trimmed by 4 bases and the J gene end by 9 bases; junction bases not matched to a gene: 11. This chain's CDR3 is CASSSLTGPVQAFF. The CDR3 DNA follows: TGTGCCAGCAGTTCTCTGACAGGGCCCGTTCAAGCTTTCTTT.

V gene TRBV7-8 combines with J gene TRBJ1-2; 10 nucleotides line up with TRBD1. This CDR3 region has 15 residues. Germline V gene lookup returns CDR1 SGHVS and CDR2 FQNEAQ. J was trimmed by 5 bases and V by 4 bases; bases with no gene match: 7. CDR3 sequence: CASSYIGGQGYGYTF. In DNA, the CDR3 is TGTGCCAGCAGCTATATTGGGGGACAGGGGTATGGCTACACCTTC.

The chain couples TRBV6-5 to TRBJ1-6; D is ambiguous. The CDR3 is 14 amino acids. Germline V lookup: CDR1 MNHEY, CDR2 SVGAGI. Trimming removed 0 bases at V and 7 bases at J, with 7 bases between. CDR3 in amino acids: CASSYSVGNSPLHF. As DNA, the CDR3 is TGTGCCAGCAGTTACTCGGTTGGCAATTCACCCCTCCACTTT.

About this clone: Other DNA sequences in this specimen translate into the identical CDR3. The chain joins TRBV7-9 to TRBJ1-1, with D possibly being TRBD1 (6 bases). The V end lost 6 bases, the J end lost 1 base, and 9 bases lay between the germline ends. The CDR3 runs 13 residues. Germline assignment: CDR1 SEHNR and CDR2 FQNEAQ (reference sequence). In DNA form, the CDR3 reads TGTGCCAGCAGTTCGACAGGGAACACTGAAGCTTTCTTT. This gives the protein CASSSTGNTEAFF.

This rearrangement joins TRBV5-5 to TRBJ2-2, with D tentatively TRBD1 (6 bases). The CDR3 contains 16 residues. From germline, CDR1 is SGHKS and CDR2 YYEKEE (reference sequence). With 0 bases removed from V and 4 bases from J, the gap between germline ends came to 13 bases. The CDR3 nucleotides read TGTGCCAGCAGCTTGGAATTGGGGGCCCGCACCGGGGAGCTGTTTTTT. It specifies CASSLELGARTGELFF.

In its sample, this clone was seen once. This chain joins TRBV14 and TRBJ1-1; 8 bases match TRBD1. CDR1 and CDR2 from the germline V gene are SGHDN and FVKESK. The length of the CDR3 is 15 residues. The V gene end was trimmed by 4 bases and the J gene end by 4 bases; junction bases not matched to a gene: 8. DNA for the CDR3: TGTGCCAGCAGCCCCGGTTGGGACAGGTTCACTGAAGCTTTCTTT. It specifies CASSPGWDRFTEAFF.

The sample holds many counts of this clone. The gene calls are TRBV4-3 and TRBJ2-7; the D gene is possibly TRBD1 (5 bases). Germline V gene lookup returns CDR1 LGHNA and CDR2 YSLEER. Trimming stripped 7 bases from V and 3 bases from J, with 16 bases between. The CDR3 is 14 residues long. The CDR3 is CASTPYIDSYEQYF. CDR3 nucleotides: TGCGCCAGCACCCCCTATATAGACAGCTACGAGCAGTACTTC.

The V call is TRBV11-1, the J call TRBJ1-1; 7 bases are shared with TRBD1. CDR1 is SGHAT and CDR2 is FQDESV in the germline V gene (reference sequence). V trimming: 3 bases; J trimming: 3 bases; junction bases outside the gene matches: 7. This CDR3 contains 15 residues. The CDR3 DNA reads TGTGCCAGCAGCTTCACAGGGGTTGCGTACACTGAAGCTTTCTTT. Translated, it gives CASSFTGVAYTEAFF.

This chain connects TRBV27 to TRBJ2-6; tentatively, D is TRBD1 (6 bases). Looked up from germline, CDR1 is MNHEY and CDR2 is SMNVEV (reference sequence). V was trimmed by 6 bases and J by 4 bases, leaving 10 bases between them. This CDR3 comprises 14 residues. CDR3 in amino acids: CASRGQGGANVLTF. CDR3 DNA: TGTGCCAGCAGGGGTCAGGGGGGGGCCAACGTCCTGACTTTC.

The table lists this clone with a count of one. The chain links TRBV7-9 to TRBJ1-5; 10 nucleotides align to TRBD1. The CDR3 is 16 residues long. Germline V CDR1 and CDR2: SEHNR, FQNEAQ (reference sequence). V lost 5 bases, J lost 7 bases, and 11 bases stayed unmatched. Written as DNA, the CDR3 is TGTGCCAGCAGCCCCTCTGGGGGGACAGGGGCCCAGCCCCAGCATTTT. Translated: CASSPSGGTGAQPQHF.

The genes are TRBV4-1 and TRBJ1-3; no definite D call. CDR3 length: 16 amino acids. The V end was cut by 0 bases, the J end by 0 bases, with 9 bases between. Germline-derived CDR1 and CDR2 are MGHRA and YSYEKL. The DNA of the CDR3 is TGCGCCAGCAGCCAAGATGCGGGGAACTCTGGAAACACCATATATTTT. Protein product: CASSQDAGNSGNTIYF.

The V and J genes are TRBV10-1 and TRBJ2-3; TRBD2 matches 14 bases. J lost 3 bases, V lost 5 bases, and 7 bases had no gene match. The CDR3 consists of 17 residues. Germline V lookup: CDR1 WNHNN, CDR2 SYGVQD (reference sequence). The chain's CDR3 is CASSWTSGGPKTDTQYF. CDR3 DNA sequence: TGCGCCAGCAGTTGGACTAGCGGGGGGCCGAAAACAGATACGCAGTATTTT.